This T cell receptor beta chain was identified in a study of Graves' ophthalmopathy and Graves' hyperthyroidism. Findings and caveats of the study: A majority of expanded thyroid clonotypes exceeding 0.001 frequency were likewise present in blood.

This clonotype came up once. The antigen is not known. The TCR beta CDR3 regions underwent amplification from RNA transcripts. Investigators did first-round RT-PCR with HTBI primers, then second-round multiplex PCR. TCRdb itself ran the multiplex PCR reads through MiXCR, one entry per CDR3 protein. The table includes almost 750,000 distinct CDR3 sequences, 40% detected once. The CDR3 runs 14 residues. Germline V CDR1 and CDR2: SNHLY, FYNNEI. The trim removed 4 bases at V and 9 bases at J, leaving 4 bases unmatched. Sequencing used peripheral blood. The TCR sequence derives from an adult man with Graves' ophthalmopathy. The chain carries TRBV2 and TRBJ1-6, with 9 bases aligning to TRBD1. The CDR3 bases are TGTGCCAGCAGTGTGGGACAGGGATTTTCACCCCTCCACTTT. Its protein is CASSVGQGFSPLHF. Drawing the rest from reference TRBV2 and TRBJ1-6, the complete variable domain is EPEVTQTPSHQVTQMGQEVILRCVPISNHLYFYWYRQILGQKVEFLVSFYNNEISEKSEIFDDQFSVERPDGSNFTLKIRSTKLEDSAMYFCASSVGQGFSPLHFGNGTRLTVT.